These 3 T cell receptor beta chains were all obtained from the same sample, sequenced in a study of T cell clones after liver transplantation. Sequenced by immunoSEQ multiplex PCR; TCRdb stores in-frame clones only, minus some. The sample carries some 60,000 clones, roughly 70% recorded once. Sequences were derived from CD4+ T cells from blood, sampled at the roughly 15-month timepoint. These receptors were taken from a human patient who received a liver transplant. Some T cells may have come from the graft donor.

The rearrangement links TRBV5-6 to TRBJ2-1, with 9 bases matching TRBD1. Germline V CDR1 and CDR2: SGHDT, YYEEEE. Trimming cost V 6 bases and J 7 bases; bases outside gene matches: 5. There are 13 residues in the CDR3. CDR3 in DNA: TGTGCCAGCACACAGGGGGCGCAGAATGAGCAGTTCTTC. It encodes CASTQGAQNEQFF.

The chain uses TRBV7-2 and TRBJ2-3; 15 bases are a match to TRBD2. Germline V lookup: CDR1 SGHTA, CDR2 FQGNSA. After removal of 5 bases from V and 6 bases from J, the junction contained 15 bases not matched to a gene. The CDR3 runs to 19 residues. In DNA form, the CDR3 reads TGTGCCAGCAGCCCGAGGACTAGCGGGAGGGCACGAGACCCCGATACGCAGTATTTT. It codes for CASSPRTSGRARDPDTQYF.

The chain is built from TRBV19 and TRBJ2-1, with 7 bases fitting TRBD1. Unmatched junction bases numbered 6, after V lost 7 bases and J lost 6 bases. The CDR3 sequence is 13 residues long. The germline CDR1 and CDR2 sequences are LNHDA and SQIVND (reference sequence). CDR3 sequence: CASKGDSINEQFF. For the CDR3, the DNA is TGTGCCAGTAAGGGGGACAGTATCAATGAGCAGTTCTTC.